Below, 9 T cell receptor beta chains from the same sample are listed, as sequenced in a study of blood T cells in healthy people across ages (dated by TCRdb to between 2014 and 2016). The library was obtained by 5' RACE. The instrument given in TCRdb is Illumina HiSeq 2500. A second PCR of 7 to 11 cycles was performed with a sample-barcoded 5' primer and a J-beta primer mix. TCRdb reprocessed the public reads (quality trimming at Q25 with fastp, clone calling with MiXCR) and kept in-frame beta chains. Each CDR3 protein gets just one entry, which takes the most common genes and DNA from the rows behind it. The sample data list fewer than 950,000 distinct CDR3 sequences, and around half of these were observed just once. Roughly two fifths of the sample is taken by the ten largest. Material for sequencing was blood. The receptor source for this set is a man older than 75 in good health.

This clonotype was recorded many times. The gene calls are TRBV5-6 and TRBJ2-5; 7 positions agree with TRBD2. The length of the CDR3 is 17 residues. CDR1 SGHDT and CDR2 YYEEEE come from the germline V gene. V was pared by 2 bases and J by 3 bases, with 13 bases of the junction left unmatched. This chain's CDR3 is CASSLGSMTSREETQYF. In nucleotides, the CDR3 is TGTGCCAGCAGCTTAGGTAGTATGACTAGCAGGGAAGAGACCCAGTACTTC.

The CDR3 is CSAMTSSQETQYF. CDR3 sequence (DNA): TGCAGTGCCATGACTAGCAGCCAAGAGACCCAGTACTTC. This sequence joins TRBV20-1 and TRBJ2-5; 7 bases fit TRBD2. Germline V lookup: CDR1 DFQATT, CDR2 SNEGSKA (reference sequence). The CDR3 spans 13 residues. V was clipped by 6 bases and J by 1 base; unmatched bases: 5.

This clonotype occurred a few times. The chain combines TRBV4-1 with TRBJ1-2; 9 nucleotides agree with TRBD1. CDR1 is MGHRA, CDR2 YSYEKL, per germline. There are 16 residues in the CDR3. The V segment lost 4 bases and the J segment 7 bases; nucleotides outside the gene matches: 13. CDR3 coding DNA: TGCGCCAGCAGCCCGACCGGGACAGGGAAGTGGGGTGGCTACACCTTC. Its translation: CASSPTGTGKWGGYTF.

The chain has TRBV5-1 and TRBJ2-5; D ambiguous. Germline V gene lookup returns CDR1 SGHRS and CDR2 YFSETQ. The CDR3 runs to 13 residues. Trimming left V 5 bases short and J 6 bases short, with 14 bases between. CDR3 residues: CASRETGGKTQYF. For the CDR3, the DNA is TGCGCCAGCAGGGAGACGGGCGGCAAGACCCAGTACTTC.

The chain carries TRBV12-3 or TRBV12-4 and TRBJ2-1, with TRBD2 matching over 9 bases. The CDR3 is made up of 15 amino acids. The V gene end was trimmed by 3 bases and the J gene end by 6 bases; junction bases not matched to a gene: 6. The chain's CDR3 is CASSLASGNSNEQFF. The DNA for the CDR3 is TGTGCCAGCAGTTTGGCTAGCGGGAATAGCAATGAGCAGTTCTTC.

The chain couples TRBV29-1 to TRBJ2-1; D is ambiguous. In germline, CDR1 is SQVTM, CDR2 ANQGSEA. The CDR3 is 11 amino acids. V was shortened by 7 bases and J by 5 bases, with 9 bases between the two germline ends. Here the CDR3 DNA reads TGCAGCGGGTCAAATCACAATGAGCAGTTCTTC. Translating it yields CSGSNHNEQFF.

In this sample, this clonotype turned up a few times. V is TRBV9 and J is TRBJ2-1, with 8 bases identical to TRBD2. CDR3 length: 16 residues. CDR1 is SGDLS and CDR2 is YYNGEE in the germline V gene. V lost 2 bases and J lost 2; bases outside the gene matches: 6. In DNA, the CDR3 is TGTGCCAGCAGCGTCAGGCTAGCGGGCCCCTACAATGAGCAGTTCTTC. This codes for CASSVRLAGPYNEQFF.

There are a few counts of this clonotype. The CDR3 is CATSRGSYVRYAYF. The CDR3 DNA reads as TGTGCCACCAGTCGAGGCTCCTATGTCAGATACGCGTATTTT. The rearrangement links TRBV24-1 to TRBJ2-3; D remains ambiguous. The V and J ends lost 6 bases and 14 bases respectively, with 23 bases between them. CDR3 size: 14 residues. Germline loops: CDR1 KGHDR, CDR2 SFDVKD.

There are a few counts of this clonotype. This chain connects TRBV12-3 or TRBV12-4 to TRBJ2-4; D is possibly TRBD1 (6 bases). The CDR3 consists of 14 residues. V lost 8 bases, J lost 4 bases, and 15 bases lay in between. CDR3 nucleotide sequence: TGTGCCAGCGGGAGAGGGACATTAAAAAACATTCAGTACTTC. It encodes CASGRGTLKNIQYF.